Given below is one T cell receptor beta chain in context. Sequencing used immunoSEQ multiplex PCR; TCRdb keeps in-frame clones, though not all of them. The sample has 200,000 or so clones; roughly 80% are singletons. V trimming: 2 bases; J trimming: 2 bases; junction bases outside the gene matches: 8. The CDR3 is 17 residues long. Germline CDR1 reads SGHDT; CDR2 reads YYEEEE. The donors were part of the validation cohort, which consisted of 120 subjects and was separate from the first cohort of 666 subjects. This sample was taken from a study of cytomegalovirus exposure and HLA in healthy donors. The receptor was isolated from a man aged 18 to 29 in good health and CMV-seropositive. Sequenced material: PBMCs. V and J are TRBV5-6 and TRBJ1-5; 9 nucleotides agree with TRBD1. The CDR3 sequence is CASSFMTGGGGNQPQHF. The CDR3 bases are TGTGCCAGCAGCTTCATGACAGGGGGTGGGGGCAATCAGCCCCAGCATTTT.